Below are 4 T cell receptor beta chains sequenced from a single sample in a study of a mutant IDH1 vaccine in newly diagnosed glioma. The protocol was immunoSEQ multiplex PCR, while the TCRdb copy is restricted to in-frame clones and leaves out a portion. The sample lists over 80,000 clones; roughly 90% were seen once. Time point defined: baseline, week 1 (first vaccination visit). The treatment here: pre-vaccination baseline after standard-of-care therapy. Sequenced here: PBMCs, sampled from a glioma patient treated with radiotherapy, temozolomide or both. Receptors were obtained from a woman aged 45 to 65 with glioma.

J is TRBJ2-5 and V is TRBV5-1, with D unresolved. Near its end, the DNA agrees better with TRBJ2-7, so the J call may be wrong. CDR3 length equals 14 residues. Germline V gene sequence: CDR1 SGHRS, CDR2 YFSETQ. DNA of the CDR3: TGCGCCAGCAGCTTTGAAACATGGTCGAACGAGCAGTACTTC. Its translation: CASSFETWSNEQYF.

The chain joins TRBV16 to TRBJ1-2; D gene unclear. CDR3 length equals 15 residues. The germline V gene has CDR1 KGHSY and CDR2 FQNENV. The V end lost 0 bases, the J end lost 7 bases, and 15 bases lay between the germline ends. The CDR3 loop is CASSQSTDSLGGYTF. CDR3 nucleotide sequence: TGTGCCAGCAGCCAATCGACTGATTCCCTGGGTGGCTACACCTTC.

The chain is built from TRBV20-1 and TRBJ1-1, with 8 nucleotides matching TRBD1. Germline V gene lookup returns CDR1 DFQATT and CDR2 SNEGSKA (reference sequence). V was pared by 5 bases and J by 10 bases, with 6 bases of the junction left unmatched. This CDR3 spans 11 amino acids. The CDR3 DNA sequence: TGCAGTGCTCGCTCAGGGGGCCGAGCTTTCTTT. Its protein is CSARSGGRAFF.

V and J are TRBV5-6 and TRBJ1-2, with a possible D match to TRBD1 (5 bases). CDR3 length equals 14 residues. The ends were cut back, 4 bases at V and 2 bases at J, with 12 bases in the middle. The germline V gene encodes CDR1 SGHDT and CDR2 YYEEEE. The CDR3, as DNA: TGTGCCAGCAGCGCCGGGGGGAGAAACTATGGCTACACCTTC. Translating gives CASSAGGRNYGYTF.